Included here is one T cell receptor beta chain sequence, with context. Sequenced by immunoSEQ multiplex PCR; TCRdb stores in-frame clones only, minus some. The sample contains fewer than 300,000 clones, roughly 90% of which appear only once. The entry originates in a study of blood T cell repertoires in COVID-19. Turning to the study itself: PBMCs, B-cell-depleted T cells, or T cells were the source of the cDNA or gDNA that made up the material.

This TCR derives from a woman under 40 with COVID-19, enrolled during active disease. The sample was peripheral blood.

This CDR3 is CASPRAGDGTDTQYF. CDR3 nucleotides: TGTGCCAGTCCCCGAGCGGGGGATGGCACAGATACGCAGTATTTT. V gene TRBV6-5 combines with J gene TRBJ2-3, with 8 bases matching TRBD2. Germline-derived CDR1 and CDR2 are MNHEY and SVGAGI. V gave up 9 bases and J gave up 1 base; unmatched junction bases: 9. The CDR3 has 15 amino acids.